This note documents a single T cell receptor (beta chain) sequence. Its target is unknown. The data were obtained in a study of cytomegalovirus exposure and HLA in healthy donors. Findings and limits, study-wide: There were a few CMV-associated chains whose specificity for CMV antigens was confirmed in vitro. Investigators reported approximately 170 TCR beta chains as tied to cytomegalovirus. The classifier was said to identify cytomegalovirus status with high specificity and sensitivity.

Germline V lookup: CDR1 SGHTA, CDR2 FQGTGA. The CDR3 extends over 16 amino acids. V was cut by 0 bases and J by 5 bases, with 15 bases left in between. Method: immunoSEQ multiplex PCR; TCRdb's copy keeps in-frame clones and lacks some. The sample lists about 200,000 clones; around 86% were seen once. Sequenced material: PBMCs. V gene TRBV7-3 combines with J gene TRBJ2-3, with D tentatively TRBD1 (6 bases). The TCR originated in a young woman in good health and CMV-seropositive. The chain's CDR3 is CASSLTGGPPGDTQYF. CDR3 nucleotide sequence: TGTGCCAGCAGCTTAACAGGGGGTCCCCCTGGAGATACGCAGTATTTT.